Below are 15 T cell receptor beta chains sequenced from a single sample in a study of cytomegalovirus exposure and HLA in healthy donors. PCR was performed using 60 Vbeta and 13 Jbeta primers. This table comes from immunoSEQ multiplex PCR, and its TCRdb copy is limited to in-frame clones, with some not included. The table lists tens of thousands of clones, 60% to 80% of them singletons, with around 21% in the top ten. Sequencing was carried out using PBMCs. The source is a woman in her thirties or forties in good health and CMV-seropositive.

The V and J genes are TRBV10-3 and TRBJ1-2, with D tentatively TRBD1 (6 bases). Between the trimmed V and J ends, which lost 5 bases and 1 base, there was a span of 14 bases. Germline V CDR1 and CDR2: ENHRY, SYGVKD. This CDR3 contains 15 residues. The CDR3 region is CAISNTGSLNYGYTF. The CDR3, as DNA: TGTGCCATCAGTAATACAGGGAGTCTTAACTATGGCTACACCTTC.

The gene calls are TRBV7-9 and TRBJ1-5, with a possible D match to TRBD1 (6 bases). The V end lost 6 bases, the J end lost 7 bases, and 10 bases lay between the germline ends. CDR3 size: 12 residues. Germline V gene sequence: CDR1 SEHNR, CDR2 FQNEAQ (reference sequence). The CDR3 bases are TGTGCCAGCAGTACAGGGATACAGCCCCAGCATTTT. It specifies CASSTGIQPQHF. The whole variable domain, remainder taken from reference TRBV7-9 and TRBJ1-5, is DTGVSQNPRHKITKRGQNVTFRCDPISEHNRLYWYRQTLGQGPEFLTYFQNEAQLEKSRLLSDRFSAERPKGSFSTLEIQRTEQGDSAMYLCASSTGIQPQHFGDGTRLSIL.

The rearrangement links TRBV5-1 to TRBJ1-5; 9 nucleotides agree with TRBD1. CDR1 and CDR2 (germline): SGHRS, YFSETQ. V lost 4 bases to trimming and J lost 6 bases; unmatched junction nucleotides: 5. The CDR3 is made up of 14 amino acids. DNA of the CDR3: TGCGCCAGCAGCATGACAGGGGGGAGTCAGCCCCAGCATTTT. Protein: CASSMTGGSQPQHF.

A single count supports this clone. The chain links TRBV7-2 to TRBJ2-1, with TRBD1 matching 8 bases. The CDR3 extends over 16 amino acids. Germline V CDR1 and CDR2: SGHTA, FQGNSA. Trimming at V came to 7 bases and at J to 3 bases, leaving 11 bases not matched to a gene. CDR3 protein: CASTQTGGTFYNEQFF. The DNA of the CDR3 is TGTGCCAGCACCCAAACAGGGGGGACCTTCTACAATGAGCAGTTCTTC. The full variable domain, rest sourced from reference TRBV7-2 and TRBJ2-1, is GAGVSQSPSNKVTEKGKDVELRCDPISGHTALYWYRQSLGQGLEFLIYFQGNSAPDKSGLPSDRFSAERTGGSVSTLTIQRTQQEDSAVYLCASTQTGGTFYNEQFFGPGTRLTVL.

In nucleotides, the CDR3 is TGTGCCAGCAAACGGGACAGCCAAGACTATGGCTACACCTTC. As protein: CASKRDSQDYGYTF. The chain couples TRBV2 to TRBJ1-2; 7 positions agree with TRBD1. Germline CDR1 and CDR2: SNHLY and FYNNEI. The CDR3 covers 14 residues. V shed 7 bases, J shed 3 bases, and the junction held 8 bases outside the gene matches.

This chain connects TRBV30 to TRBJ2-3; the D is unclear. Germline V gene lookup returns CDR1 GTSNPN and CDR2 SVGIG (reference sequence). V gave up 1 base and J gave up 1 base, with 18 bases separating them. The CDR3 spans 17 residues. The chain's CDR3 is CAWSAFLIGDGTDTQYF. The CDR3 DNA is TGTGCCTGGAGTGCCTTTCTAATTGGAGACGGCACAGATACGCAGTATTTT.

The chain uses TRBV10-3 and TRBJ1-5; no firm D call. The CDR3 runs to 13 residues. The germline gives CDR1 ENHRY, CDR2 SYGVKD. The V and J ends lost 7 bases and 2 bases respectively, with 9 bases between them. As DNA, the CDR3 is TGTGCCATCACTAACAGCCGCAATCAGCCCCAGCATTTT. Translating it yields CAITNSRNQPQHF.

The gene calls are TRBV29-1 and TRBJ1-5, with D unresolved. The CDR3 is 12 residues long. V shed 4 bases and J shed 4 bases, with 8 bases lying between them. Germline V gene data show CDR1 as SQVTM and CDR2 as ANQGSEA. The CDR3 DNA is TGCAGCGTTGGGGCCAGAAATCAGCCCCAGCATTTT. Translation gives CSVGARNQPQHF.

The rearrangement uses TRBV18 and TRBJ2-7; the match to TRBD1 covers 9 bases. V shed 2 bases and J 7 bases; nucleotides not matched to a gene: 6. CDR1 and CDR2 (germline): KGHSH, LQKENI. There are 14 residues in the CDR3. The CDR3 here is CASSPTGQGWEQYF. For the CDR3, the DNA is TGTGCCAGCTCACCAACGGGACAGGGTTGGGAGCAGTACTTC.

This chain uses TRBV7-9 with TRBJ2-1; 11 bases map to TRBD2. CDR1 is SEHNR, CDR2 FQNEAQ, per germline (reference sequence). V lost 5 bases to trimming and J lost 7 bases; unmatched junction nucleotides: 7. CDR3 length: 15 amino acids. The CDR3: CASSRASGGRNEQFF. The CDR3 DNA sequence: TGTGCCAGCAGCCGGGCTAGCGGGGGGAGGAATGAGCAGTTCTTC.

This rearrangement joins TRBV19 to TRBJ1-2; possible D gene TRBD1, 6 bases. V lost 10 bases to trimming and J lost 3 bases, with 15 bases between them. This CDR3 has 13 residues. Germline CDR1 reads LNHDA; CDR2 reads SQIVND (reference sequence). CDR3 sequence: CATAQGWDYGYTF. The CDR3 coding sequence is TGTGCCACTGCACAGGGTTGGGACTATGGCTACACCTTC.

The chain couples TRBV5-1 to TRBJ1-2; maybe TRBD1 (5 bases). This CDR3 has 16 residues. CDR1 is SGHRS and CDR2 is YFSETQ in the germline V gene. Trimming pared 0 bases from V and 2 bases from J, leaving 14 bases between. CDR3 nucleotide sequence: TGCGCCAGCAGCTTGGGACAGAGAAATATGAACTATGGCTACACCTTC. Its protein is CASSLGQRNMNYGYTF.

The genes are TRBV2 and TRBJ2-1; 9 bases are shared with TRBD2. The CDR3 consists of 15 residues. J was trimmed by 7 bases and V by 2 bases; bases with no gene match: 6. Germline CDR1 is SNHLY and CDR2 is FYNNEI. The CDR3 spells CASSEWRGGPNEQFF. The CDR3 bases are TGTGCCAGCAGTGAATGGCGGGGGGGCCCGAATGAGCAGTTCTTC.

V and J are TRBV10-3 and TRBJ2-1; no reliable D call. V was trimmed by 3 bases and J by 0 bases, leaving 18 bases between them. Germline V lookup: CDR1 ENHRY, CDR2 SYGVKD. This CDR3 region has 18 residues. CDR3 in DNA: TGTGCCATCAGTGAACCGTTGGGTAGAGGAGCCTCCTACAATGAGCAGTTCTTC. Translated, it gives CAISEPLGRGASYNEQFF.

In this sample, this clone turned up a few times. An end of the junction differs from the germline gene, which may be a read error. The chain joins TRBV7-9 to TRBJ1-1; D unresolved. CDR1 and CDR2 (germline): SEHNR, FQNEAQ (reference sequence). CDR3 size: 11 residues. CDR3 nucleotide sequence: TGTTCCAGCAGCCCCAGGTCTGAAGCTTTCTTT. This codes for CSSSPRSEAFF.